Below are 26 T cell receptor beta chains sequenced from a single sample in a study of blood T cell repertoires in COVID-19. Assay: immunoSEQ multiplex PCR; the TCRdb copy retains only in-frame clones and omits some. The table records 250,000 to 300,000 clones, 90% of them present only once. Specimen: PBMCs or T cells enriched from blood (not recorded which). The source of these receptors is a woman aged 25 to 39 who had recovered from COVID-19.

The chain couples TRBV5-1 to TRBJ2-7, with 7 bases aligning to TRBD1. Germline CDR1 and CDR2: SGHRS and YFSETQ. Losses at the gene ends were 4 bases for V and 2 bases for J; bases not matched to a gene: 6. The CDR3 has 14 residues. The CDR3 bases are TGCGCCAGCAGCGGAACGGGACAGCCCTACGAGCAGTACTTC. As protein: CASSGTGQPYEQYF.

The chain links TRBV7-8 to TRBJ2-3; 12 bases are shared with TRBD2. V lost 5 bases to trimming and J lost 6 bases; unmatched junction nucleotides: 6. Germline V gene data show CDR1 as SGHVS and CDR2 as FQNEAQ. The length of the CDR3 is 15 residues. The CDR3 region has the DNA TGTGCCAGCAGCACAACTAGCGGGAGGTCGGATACGCAGTATTTT. Its protein is CASSTTSGRSDTQYF.

This rearrangement joins TRBV19 to TRBJ1-5; D call uncertain. The germline V gene encodes CDR1 LNHDA and CDR2 SQIVND (reference sequence). The CDR3 covers 15 residues. V lost 7 bases and J lost 0, with 13 bases in between. CDR3 coding DNA: TGTGCCAGTACTCCGCAGGCCGATAGCAATCAGCCCCAGCATTTT. Residues: CASTPQADSNQPQHF.

The chain is built from TRBV4-3 and TRBJ2-2, with a weak D call TRBD1 (5 bases). Germline loops: CDR1 LGHNA, CDR2 YSLEER. The CDR3 is made up of 17 amino acids. The V end lost 4 bases, the J end lost 3 bases, and 18 bases lay between the germline ends. This CDR3 reads CASSPYLAGQDTGELFF. DNA of the CDR3: TGCGCCAGCAGCCCCTACCTGGCAGGGCAGGACACCGGGGAGCTGTTTTTT.

The chain links TRBV19 to TRBJ2-1; D possibly corresponds to TRBD2 (6 bases). V lost 7 bases, J lost 2 bases, and 12 bases lay in between. The CDR3 totals 14 residues. Germline lookup yields CDR1 LNHDA and CDR2 SQIVND (reference sequence). Here the CDR3 reads CASTIAAAYNEQFF. The CDR3 coding sequence is TGTGCCAGTACCATAGCGGCCGCCTACAATGAGCAGTTCTTC.

This chain connects TRBV27 to TRBJ2-7; TRBD2 agrees at 7 bases. V trimming: 6 bases; J trimming: 7 bases; junction bases outside the gene matches: 12. The CDR3 spans 14 residues. The germline gives CDR1 MNHEY, CDR2 SMNVEV (reference sequence). The CDR3: CASSKGRAQGEQYF. As DNA, the CDR3 is TGTGCCAGCAGCAAAGGGAGGGCCCAAGGGGAGCAGTACTTC.

The genes are TRBV18 and TRBJ2-5; a weak D match, TRBD1 (6 bases). There are 15 residues in the CDR3. Between the trimmed V and J ends, which lost 3 bases and 1 base, there was a span of 12 bases. CDR1 is KGHSH and CDR2 is LQKENI in the germline V gene. The CDR3 region is CASSPPIGGQETQYF. CDR3 DNA sequence: TGTGCCAGCTCACCCCCAATAGGGGGCCAAGAGACCCAGTACTTC.

This clone was detected only a few times. This chain joins TRBV4-3 and TRBJ1-5; maybe TRBD1 (5 bases). The V end lost 4 bases, the J end lost 0 bases, and 10 bases lay between the germline ends. Germline V CDR1 and CDR2: LGHNA, YSLEER. This CDR3 region has 15 residues. DNA for the CDR3: TGCGCCAGCAGCCCAGACAGATATAGCAATCAGCCCCAGCATTTT. This codes for CASSPDRYSNQPQHF.

This chain links TRBV15 with TRBJ1-6; 8 positions match TRBD1. This CDR3 spans 13 amino acids. The germline gives CDR1 LNHNV, CDR2 YYDKDF (reference sequence). Losses at the gene ends were 3 bases for V and 14 bases for J; bases not matched to a gene: 6. The CDR3 reads CATSRGQDHTLHF. The CDR3 coding sequence is TGTGCCACCAGCAGGGGACAGGACCACACCCTCCACTTT.

J is TRBJ2-3 and V is TRBV4-1; 10 bases line up with TRBD2. V was clipped by 1 base and J by 4 bases; unmatched bases: 8. Germline lookup yields CDR1 MGHRA and CDR2 YSYEKL. The CDR3 runs to 17 residues. The CDR3 DNA follows: TGCGCCAGCAGCCAAGGGACTAGCGGAAACCTGGCAGATACGCAGTATTTT. Residues: CASSQGTSGNLADTQYF.

V gene TRBV28 combines with J gene TRBJ1-2, with D unresolved. The CDR3 runs to 13 residues. Trimming shortened V by 4 bases and J by 4 bases, and 10 bases separated the two germline ends. CDR1 MDHEN and CDR2 SYDVKM come from the germline V gene. This CDR3 is CASSSKLRYGYTF. The CDR3 nucleotides are TGTGCCAGCAGTTCTAAGCTCCGCTATGGCTACACCTTC.

The chain uses TRBV4-1 and TRBJ1-2; D might be TRBD1 (5 bases). This CDR3 contains 15 residues. CDR1 is MGHRA and CDR2 is YSYEKL in the germline V gene. Trimming took 1 base from V and 6 from J, leaving 15 bases between them. Written as DNA, the CDR3 is TGCGCCAGCAGCCAAGGTCAGGGTAGCCTCAATGGCTACACCTTC. This translates into CASSQGQGSLNGYTF.

J is TRBJ2-3 and V is TRBV29-1, with D unresolved. The CDR3 is 14 amino acids. V was clipped by 6 bases and J by 1 base, with 14 bases between them. Germline CDR1 SQVTM, CDR2 ANQGSEA. CDR3: CSVGHRGGTDTQYF. DNA for the CDR3: TGCAGCGTCGGCCACCGTGGAGGCACAGATACGCAGTATTTT.

The chain links TRBV5-6 to TRBJ1-3, with D unclear. Trimming pared 0 bases from V and 0 bases from J, leaving 4 bases between. Germline CDR1 reads SGHDT; CDR2 reads YYEEEE. This CDR3 has 14 residues. CDR3 nucleotide sequence: TGTGCCAGCAGCTTGGTCGGCTCTGGAAACACCATATATTTT. Translating it yields CASSLVGSGNTIYF.

This sequence joins TRBV18 and TRBJ2-7, with 11 bases fitting TRBD1. Per germline, CDR1 KGHSH and CDR2 LQKENI. The CDR3 spans 14 residues. The ends lost 4 bases at V and 5 bases at J; junction bases unmatched: 4. The CDR3 coding sequence is TGTGCCAGCTCACTAGGGACAGGGGGAAACGAGCAGTACTTC. Its protein is CASSLGTGGNEQYF.

The chain employs TRBV6-2 or TRBV6-3 and TRBJ2-5, with TRBD2 matching over 12 bases. Germline V lookup: CDR1 MNHEY, CDR2 SVGEGT. The CDR3 loop spans 17 amino acids. V gave up 5 bases and J gave up 5 bases; unmatched junction bases: 12. This chain's CDR3 is CASSVPSGRAAFETQYF. CDR3 bases: TGTGCCAGCAGTGTCCCTAGCGGGAGGGCCGCGTTTGAGACCCAGTACTTC.

The chain joins TRBV5-5 to TRBJ2-5, with 7 bases aligning to TRBD1. CDR3 length: 13 amino acids. Germline V gene data show CDR1 as SGHKS and CDR2 as YYEKEE (reference sequence). V lost 4 bases to trimming and J lost 2 bases; unmatched junction nucleotides: 2. CDR3 nucleotides: TGTGCCAGCAGCGGGACAGTACAAGAGACCCAGTACTTC. Protein: CASSGTVQETQYF.

This clone has only one observation. The V call is TRBV10-2, the J call TRBJ2-6; D unresolved. CDR3 size: 15 residues. Germline-derived CDR1 and CDR2 are WSHSY and SAAADI. Trimming cost V 10 bases and J 1 base, with 14 bases left between them. The CDR3 loop is CATSSQESGANVLTF. The CDR3 DNA sequence: TGCGCCACCAGCTCCCAGGAATCTGGGGCCAACGTCCTGACTTTC.

The chain carries TRBV4-2 and TRBJ1-6, with a weak D call TRBD1 (6 bases). There are 15 residues in the CDR3. Germline CDR1 LGHNA, CDR2 YNFKEQ. Trimming stripped 0 bases from V and 10 bases from J, with 13 bases between. CDR3 bases: TGTGCCAGCAGCCAAGATAAGGGGGATGAGTCACCCCTCCACTTT. Its translation: CASSQDKGDESPLHF.

The chain couples TRBV21-1 to TRBJ2-1; the table names TRBD2, a call not compared with the DNA. TRBV21-1 is deemed a pseudogene. The CDR3 totals 20 residues. The CDR3 DNA is TGTGCCAGCAGCATGGGGACCGGGACTAGCGGAACCCGCTCCTACAATGAGCAGTTCTTC. It translates to CASSMGTGTSGTRSYNEQFF.

The chain uses TRBV7-2 and TRBJ2-6; 12 bases are a match to TRBD2. The CDR3 extends over 15 amino acids. In germline, CDR1 is SGHTA, CDR2 FQGNSA. Losses at the gene ends were 10 bases for V and 1 base for J; bases not matched to a gene: 2. CDR3 protein: CAIGLAGSGANVLTF. The CDR3 bases are TGTGCCATCGGACTAGCGGGATCTGGGGCCAACGTCCTGACTTTC.

The V call is TRBV7-9, the J call TRBJ2-7, with TRBD2 identical over 10 bases. V lost 5 bases to trimming and J lost 4 bases; unmatched junction nucleotides: 14. This CDR3 region has 17 residues. Germline V gene lookup returns CDR1 SEHNR and CDR2 FQNEAQ (reference sequence). The CDR3: CASSPALGLAGVYEQYF. In nucleotides, the CDR3 is TGTGCCAGCAGCCCCGCCCTTGGGCTAGCGGGAGTTTACGAGCAGTACTTC.

Details on this clone: An end of the junction does not agree with germline; a read error may underlie this. This chain joins TRBV7-7 and TRBJ2-5, with TRBD2 matching over 9 bases. CDR1 is SSHAT, CDR2 FNYEAQ, per germline (reference sequence). CDR3 length: 14 amino acids. The CDR3 DNA reads TGTGCTAGCAGCTTAGAAACTAGCGGGGAGACCCAGTACTTC. Encoded protein: CASSLETSGETQYF.

The chain combines TRBV5-5 with TRBJ2-1, with 7 bases fitting TRBD2. With V trimmed by 4 bases and J by 3 bases, 7 bases remained unmatched. Germline CDR1 reads SGHKS; CDR2 reads YYEKEE (reference sequence). There are 15 residues in the CDR3. The CDR3 protein is CASSEGLADYNEQFF. CDR3 DNA: TGTGCCAGCAGCGAGGGGCTAGCGGACTACAATGAGCAGTTCTTC. The whole variable domain, remainder taken from reference TRBV5-5 and TRBJ2-1, is DAGVTQSPTHLIKTRGQQVTLRCSPISGHKSVSWYQQVLGQGPQFIFQYYEKEERGRGNFPDRFSARQFPNYSSELNVNALLLGDSALYLCASSEGLADYNEQFFGPGTRLTVL.

V usage is TRBV7-2 and J usage is TRBJ2-7; D unresolved. Looked up from germline, CDR1 is SGHTA and CDR2 is FQGNSA. V was cut by 4 bases and J by 1 base, with 5 bases left in between. CDR3 length equals 12 residues. The CDR3 is CASSSVSYEQYF. CDR3 in DNA: TGTGCCAGCAGCTCCGTGTCCTACGAGCAGTACTTC.

The gene calls are TRBV19 and TRBJ2-1; D possibly corresponds to TRBD2 (5 bases). Trimming took 1 base from V and 6 from J, leaving 19 bases between them. CDR1 is LNHDA, CDR2 SQIVND, per germline (reference sequence). The CDR3 is 17 amino acids. The CDR3 coding sequence is TGTGCCAGTAGTATAGGAGGGATTGGTACTAATGTCAATGAGCAGTTCTTC. It encodes CASSIGGIGTNVNEQFF.